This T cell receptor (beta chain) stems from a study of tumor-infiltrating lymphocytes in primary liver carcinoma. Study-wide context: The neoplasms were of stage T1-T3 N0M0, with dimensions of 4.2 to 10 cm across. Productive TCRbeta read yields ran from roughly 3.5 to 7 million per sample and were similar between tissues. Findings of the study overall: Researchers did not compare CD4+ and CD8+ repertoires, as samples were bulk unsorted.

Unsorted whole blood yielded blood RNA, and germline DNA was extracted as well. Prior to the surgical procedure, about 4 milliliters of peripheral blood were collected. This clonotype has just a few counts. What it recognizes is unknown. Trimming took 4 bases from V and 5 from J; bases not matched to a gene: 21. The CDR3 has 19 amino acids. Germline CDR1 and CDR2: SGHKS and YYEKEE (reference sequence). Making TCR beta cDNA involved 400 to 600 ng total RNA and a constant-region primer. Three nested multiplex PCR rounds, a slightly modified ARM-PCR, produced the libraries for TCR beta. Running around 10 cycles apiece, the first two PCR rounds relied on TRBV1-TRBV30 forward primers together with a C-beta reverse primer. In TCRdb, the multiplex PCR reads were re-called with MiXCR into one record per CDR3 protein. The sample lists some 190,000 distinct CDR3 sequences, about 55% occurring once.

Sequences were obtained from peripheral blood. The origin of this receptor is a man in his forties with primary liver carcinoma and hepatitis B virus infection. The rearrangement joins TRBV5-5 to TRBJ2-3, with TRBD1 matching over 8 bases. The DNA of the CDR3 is TGTGCCAGCAGCATCGCGGGACAGGACCCTGCTGGTTCAGAAGATACGCAGTATTTT. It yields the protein CASSIAGQDPAGSEDTQYF.